What follows describes a single T cell receptor (beta chain). With 4 bases clipped from V and 3 bases from J, the junction kept 10 bases outside the gene matches. Germline CDR1 and CDR2: SGHRS and YFSETQ. The CDR3 spans 15 residues. Profiling relied on immunoSEQ multiplex PCR, and the TCRdb table lists in-frame clones only, not all of them. The sample contains 120,000 or so clones, 86% of which appear only once. The entry originates in a study of PD-1 blockade in mismatch repair-deficient tumors. This chain uses TRBV5-1 with TRBJ2-7; 7 bases match TRBD1. This specimen consisted of peripheral blood, obtained 44 weeks after starting pembrolizumab. The receptor was derived from an adult with mismatch repair-deficient cancer. CDR3 sequence reads: CASSQRQGLIYEQYF. CDR3 DNA: TGCGCCAGCAGCCAAAGACAGGGTTTGATCTACGAGCAGTACTTC.